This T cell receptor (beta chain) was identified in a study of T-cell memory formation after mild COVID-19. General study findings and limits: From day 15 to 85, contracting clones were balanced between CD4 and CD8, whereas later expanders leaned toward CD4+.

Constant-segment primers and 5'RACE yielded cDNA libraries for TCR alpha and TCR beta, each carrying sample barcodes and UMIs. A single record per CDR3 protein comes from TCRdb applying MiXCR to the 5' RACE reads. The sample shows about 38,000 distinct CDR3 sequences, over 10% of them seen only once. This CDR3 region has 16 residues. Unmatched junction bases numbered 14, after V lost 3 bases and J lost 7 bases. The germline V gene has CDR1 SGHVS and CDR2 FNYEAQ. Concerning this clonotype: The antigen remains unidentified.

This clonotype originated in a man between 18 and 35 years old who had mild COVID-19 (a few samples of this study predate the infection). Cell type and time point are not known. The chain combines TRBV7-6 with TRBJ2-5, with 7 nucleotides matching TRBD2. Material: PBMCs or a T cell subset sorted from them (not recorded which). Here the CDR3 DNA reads TGTGCCAGCAGCTTGATCGCAAGCGGGGTCGAAGCGACCCAGTACTTC. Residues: CASSLIASGVEATQYF.